The text below deals with one TCR beta chain. Time point denoted: patch test 1, 2 weeks after DPC sensitization. Described treatment: therapeutic diphenylcyclopropenone sensitization with weekly scalp DPC. This CDR3 is built from 21 residues. CDR1 and CDR2 (germline): MNHEY, SVGAGI. V lost 2 bases and J lost 4; bases outside the gene matches: 16. A single record per CDR3 protein comes from TCRdb applying MiXCR to the RACE reads. The sample carries some 340,000 distinct CDR3 sequences, roughly 6.9% recorded once. The data were taken from a study of human T cells and chemical hapten exposure. This clonotype originated in a woman aged 18-35 years with alopecia areata. Some clones in this sample may be carry-over from other donors' samples. Sequencing was performed on whole blood, taken in connection with sensitization to the hapten diphenylcyclopropenone (DPC). J is TRBJ2-6 and V is TRBV6-5; 11 bases map to TRBD2. The CDR3 is CASSYPLAGGQGSSGANVLTF. CDR3 sequence (DNA): TGTGCCAGCAGTTACCCCCTAGCGGGGGGACAGGGATCCTCAGGGGCCAACGTCCTGACTTTC.